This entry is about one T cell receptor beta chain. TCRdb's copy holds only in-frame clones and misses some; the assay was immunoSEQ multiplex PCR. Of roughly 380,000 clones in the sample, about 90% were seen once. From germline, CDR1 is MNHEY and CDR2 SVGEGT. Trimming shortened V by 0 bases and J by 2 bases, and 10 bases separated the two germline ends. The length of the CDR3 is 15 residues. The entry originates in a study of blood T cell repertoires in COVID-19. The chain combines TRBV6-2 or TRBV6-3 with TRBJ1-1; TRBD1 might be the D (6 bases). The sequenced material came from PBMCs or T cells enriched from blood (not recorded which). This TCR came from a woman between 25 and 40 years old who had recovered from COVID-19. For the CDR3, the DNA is TGTGCCAGCAGTTACTCCTACAGGGAAAACACTGAAGCTTTCTTT. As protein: CASSYSYRENTEAFF.